This T cell receptor beta chain was identified during a study of blood T cell repertoires in COVID-19. Study-level background: Specimens from acute and convalescent COVID-19 originated in the United States, Italy and Spain. PBMCs, B-cell-depleted T cells, or T cells were the source of the cDNA or gDNA that made up the material.

Authors' data handling: Amplified reference gene primers provided the basis for estimating nucleated cell counts. This table comes from immunoSEQ multiplex PCR, and its TCRdb copy is limited to in-frame clones, with some not included. That table furnishes V, J and clone size, whereas the DNA furnished D and trimming. Among about 360,000 clones, approximately 82% were seen once, and the ten largest hold approximately 3.1%. The receptor was isolated from a man younger than 45 with active or convalescent COVID-19. Material: peripheral blood.

The CDR3 region is CASSYGIGVANVLTF. CDR3 sequence (DNA): TGTGCCAGCAGTTACGGTATAGGGGTGGCCAACGTCCTGACTTTC. This rearrangement joins TRBV6-5 to TRBJ2-6; D possibly corresponds to TRBD1 (5 bases). The germline V gene encodes CDR1 MNHEY and CDR2 SVGAGI. Trimming cost V 2 bases and J 6 bases, with 11 bases left between them. The CDR3 contains 15 residues.